This T cell receptor beta chain derives from a study of beta chain features in type 1 diabetes. A remark on this clone: Its antigen is not identified.

General observations from the study: HLA influence on TCRB rearrangement stayed unresolved here. Compared with healthy donors, patients appeared to share more similar naive, central memory and regulatory TCRB repertoires. A moderate, significant TCRB CDR3 shortening appeared in type 1 diabetes across four CD4+ subsets.

Via CD45RO/CCR7/CD25/CD127/CD95/CD27, cells of the CD4+ naive, central memory, regulatory and stem cell-like memory subsets were sorted. All of the isolated RNA was reverse transcribed, so expressed TCRB transcripts were sequenced. Only in-frame clones appear in the TCRdb table, and some are missing; sequencing was by immunoSEQ multiplex PCR. The repertoire has 110,000 or so clones, 40% of them found once; the top ten carry over 0.065%. V lost 7 bases, J lost 2 bases, and 15 bases lay in between. The germline CDR1 and CDR2 sequences are SQVTM and ANQGSEA. The CDR3 is 14 amino acids. Sequenced input: stem cell memory CD4+ T cells from blood. The genes are TRBV29-1 and TRBJ2-1; tentatively, D is TRBD2 (6 bases). This receptor was identified in a woman aged 18-29 years in good health. For the CDR3, the DNA is TGCAGCGCCGTACTAGCCATCCCCTACAATGAGCAGTTCTTC. Its protein product is CSAVLAIPYNEQFF.